This T cell receptor beta chain was found in a study of T cells after yellow fever vaccination. MiXCR, applied by TCRdb to the 5' RACE reads, yields one record per CDR3 protein. The sample lists about 120,000 distinct CDR3 sequences; around 6.7% were seen once. As for this clonotype: A much larger clone differs from this one at a single base, so this may be a read error.

This CDR3 region has 15 residues. J gave up 3 bases and V 3 bases, and 7 bases lay outside the gene matches. The germline CDR1 and CDR2 sequences are MNHEY and SVGAGI. This chain joins TRBV6-5 and TRBJ2-7, with TRBD1 matching over 8 bases. The sample was CD4+ T cells sorted from PBMCs, taken around 45 days after the first yellow fever vaccination. This sequence was found in a man between 18 and 29 years old who received the YFV17D yellow fever vaccine. CDR3 region: CASSYFGQGYYEQYF. CDR3 nucleotides: TGTGCCAGCAGTTATTTTGGACAGGGCTACTACGAGCAGTACTTC.